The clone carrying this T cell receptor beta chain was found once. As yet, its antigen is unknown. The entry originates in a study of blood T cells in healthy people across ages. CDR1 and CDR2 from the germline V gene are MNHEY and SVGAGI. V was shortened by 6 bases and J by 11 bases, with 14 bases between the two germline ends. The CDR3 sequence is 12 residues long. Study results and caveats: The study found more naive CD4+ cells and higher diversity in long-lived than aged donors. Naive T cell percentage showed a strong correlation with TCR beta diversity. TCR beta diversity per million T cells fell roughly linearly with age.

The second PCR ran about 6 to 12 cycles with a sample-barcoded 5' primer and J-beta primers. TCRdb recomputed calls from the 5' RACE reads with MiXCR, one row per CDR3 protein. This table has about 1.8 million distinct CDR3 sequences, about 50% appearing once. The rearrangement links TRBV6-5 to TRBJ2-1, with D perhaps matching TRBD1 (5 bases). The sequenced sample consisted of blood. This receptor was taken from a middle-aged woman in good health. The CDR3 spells CASRTTGTKQFF. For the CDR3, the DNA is TGTGCCAGCAGGACCACAGGAACAAAGCAGTTCTTC.